This TCR beta chain was retrieved from a study of shared T cell receptors in the human thymus. CDR3 length: 17 amino acids. Germline CDR1 SGDLS, CDR2 YYNGEE. The junction had 11 bases not matched to a gene; V was cut back by 4 bases and J by 4 bases. The assay was immunoSEQ multiplex PCR, and TCRdb's table has in-frame clones only and misses some. The top ten clones hold around 0.0099% of a sample with 700,000 or so clones, 75% to 90% of them seen once. The same sample was also used in a study of human thymus T cells. That paper adds: Thymic tissue was derived from resections collected during corrective heart surgery. There appeared to be biased usage of V and J genes in thymic and blood repertoires. Related research found strongly overlapping thymic repertoires in unrelated individuals.

Sequenced sample: thymocytes. The gene calls are TRBV9 and TRBJ2-3; 11 bases align to TRBD2. This clonotype originated in a girl less than two years old with a congenital heart defect. DNA of the CDR3: TGTGCCAGCAGCTTCCGGGCTAGCGGGGGGATCGCAGATACGCAGTATTTT. Translation gives CASSFRASGGIADTQYF.